This passage covers 30 T cell receptor beta chains from one sample sequenced in a study of T cell responses to AZD1222 COVID-19 vaccine. The protocol was immunoSEQ multiplex PCR, while the TCRdb copy is restricted to in-frame clones and leaves out a portion. In the table there are 150,000 to 200,000 clones, approximately 89% of which are singletons. This sample comprised peripheral blood, obtained on day 0 of AZD1222 vaccination. Receptors originate from an adult in good health.

The chain has TRBV20-1 and TRBJ1-6, with D possibly being TRBD1 (6 bases). In germline, CDR1 is DFQATT, CDR2 SNEGSKA (reference sequence). This CDR3 contains 17 residues. The V end lost 3 bases, the J end lost 0 bases, and 15 bases lay between the germline ends. The CDR3 loop reads CSASRTEDSSYNSPLHF. In DNA form, the CDR3 reads TGCAGTGCTAGTCGGACAGAAGATAGCTCCTATAATTCACCCCTCCACTTT.

The rearrangement joins TRBV7-3 to TRBJ2-3, with D perhaps being TRBD1 or TRBD2 (5 bases each). The germline V and J ends were trimmed by 5 bases and 1 base, with 16 bases remaining between them. Germline values: CDR1 SGHTA, CDR2 FQGTGA. The CDR3 totals 16 residues. CDR3: CASSPRPGRGTDTQYF. CDR3 in DNA: TGTGCCAGCAGCCCTCGGCCGGGACGGGGCACAGATACGCAGTATTTT.

This sequence joins TRBV6-5 and TRBJ2-4, with TRBD1 matching 10 bases. V was pared by 6 bases and J by 6 bases, with 8 bases of the junction left unmatched. The CDR3 totals 15 residues. Germline V gene lookup returns CDR1 MNHEY and CDR2 SVGAGI. In nucleotides, the CDR3 is TGTGCCAGCAGCCAATCCGGGACAGGGGTAAACATTCAGTACTTC. Residues: CASSQSGTGVNIQYF.

The genes are TRBV5-1 and TRBJ2-7, with 12 positions matching TRBD2. With 4 bases clipped from V and 3 bases from J, the junction kept 5 bases outside the gene matches. The CDR3 consists of 15 residues. Germline-derived CDR1 and CDR2 are SGHRS and YFSETQ. The CDR3, as DNA: TGCGCCAGCAGCCCCGGACTAGCGGGACTCTACGAGCAGTACTTC. Residues: CASSPGLAGLYEQYF.

V usage is TRBV5-1 and J usage is TRBJ2-5, with 8 bases lining up with TRBD1. CDR1 is SGHRS and CDR2 is YFSETQ in the germline V gene. V shed 0 bases and J 5 bases; nucleotides not matched to a gene: 6. The CDR3 runs to 15 residues. The CDR3: CASSLGAGTGETQYF. The CDR3 DNA reads TGCGCCAGCAGCTTGGGGGCCGGGACAGGTGAGACCCAGTACTTC.

V gene TRBV6-5 combines with J gene TRBJ1-4; D possibly corresponds to TRBD1 (5 bases). Trimming pared 6 bases from V and 5 bases from J, leaving 16 bases between. CDR1 is MNHEY and CDR2 is SVGAGI in the germline V gene. This CDR3 has 15 amino acids. The CDR3 loop is CASRRDRYANEKLFF. The CDR3 nucleotides are TGTGCCAGCAGGCGGGACCGTTACGCGAATGAAAAACTGTTTTTT.

This sequence joins TRBV6-6 and TRBJ1-2; D is possibly TRBD1 (6 bases). Germline CDR1 is MNHNY and CDR2 is SVGAGI (reference sequence). The CDR3 is 16 amino acids. V lost 7 bases and J lost 3, with 21 bases in between. CDR3 residues: CASTPRGGAGYYGYTF. The CDR3 DNA reads TGTGCCAGCACCCCCCGCGGGGGGGCAGGCTACTATGGCTACACCTTC.

The genes are TRBV3-1 (or the pseudogene TRBV3-2) and TRBJ2-5, with D perhaps assigned TRBD1 or TRBD2 (5 bases each). The germline V gene has CDR1 LGHDT and CDR2 YNNKEL (reference sequence). This CDR3 has 15 residues. Trimming stripped 2 bases from V and 4 bases from J, with 14 bases between. CDR3 sequence reads: CASSQRGNSGETQYF. The CDR3 DNA reads as TGTGCCAGCAGCCAAAGGGGAAACAGCGGAGAGACCCAGTACTTC.

The CDR3, as DNA: TGTGCCAGCAGCCATGCGGGAGGGACCTCAAATGAGCAGTTCTTC. Its protein is CASSHAGGTSNEQFF. The chain couples TRBV3-1 (or the pseudogene TRBV3-2) to TRBJ2-1; 9 bases align to TRBD2. V gave up 3 bases and J gave up 7 bases; unmatched junction bases: 7. The CDR3 covers 15 residues. CDR1 is LGHDT, CDR2 YNNKEL, per germline (reference sequence).

The chain couples TRBV18 to TRBJ2-2; 10 bases agree with TRBD2. The V gene end was trimmed by 1 base and the J gene end by 4 bases; junction bases not matched to a gene: 3. From germline, CDR1 is KGHSH and CDR2 LQKENI. The CDR3 has 16 residues. In nucleotides, the CDR3 is TGTGCCAGCTCACCACTCAGCGGGAGGGGCACCGGGGAGCTGTTTTTT. It encodes CASSPLSGRGTGELFF.

A single count supports this clone. V is TRBV5-1 and J is TRBJ1-1, with unresolved D. The germline V and J ends were trimmed by 3 bases and 1 base, with 13 bases remaining between them. CDR3 size: 15 residues. CDR1 SGHRS and CDR2 YFSETQ come from the germline V gene. CDR3 region: CASSSLMGANTEAFF. The CDR3 DNA reads TGCGCCAGCAGCTCCCTGATGGGAGCGAACACTGAAGCTTTCTTT.

This clone was counted a single time. The rearrangement links TRBV6-5 to TRBJ2-1, with 8 bases matching TRBD1. Germline V gene data show CDR1 as MNHEY and CDR2 as SVGAGI. The V and J ends lost 5 bases and 10 bases, in that order; junction bases with no gene match: 7. The CDR3 is 13 residues long. Here the CDR3 reads CASSLPGTGEQFF. CDR3 bases: TGTGCCAGCAGTCTCCCAGGGACAGGCGAGCAGTTCTTC.

Worth noting for this clone: An end of the junction does not agree with germline; a read error may underlie this. The V call is TRBV10-1, the J call TRBJ2-1, with D maybe TRBD2 (5 bases). Germline V gene sequence: CDR1 WNHNN, CDR2 SYGVQD (reference sequence). The CDR3 consists of 12 residues. The CDR3 reads CASSPDSHMLLF. The CDR3 bases are TGCGCCAGCAGCCCGGACTCGCATATGCTACTCTTC.

The chain uses TRBV9 and TRBJ1-2, with 8 bases fitting TRBD1. V was pared by 0 bases and J by 3 bases, with 4 bases of the junction left unmatched. This CDR3 has 15 amino acids. Germline V gives CDR1 SGDLS, CDR2 YYNGEE. The CDR3 DNA reads TGTGCCAGCAGCGTAGTCCCACAGGGGGACTATGGCTACACCTTC. It translates to CASSVVPQGDYGYTF.

The rearrangement uses TRBV2 and TRBJ1-2; the D gene is possibly TRBD1 (6 bases). The CDR3 covers 14 residues. Trimming removed 7 bases at V and 1 base at J, with 13 bases between. Germline V gives CDR1 SNHLY, CDR2 FYNNEI. The CDR3 spells CASNLQGSNYGYTF. CDR3 DNA sequence: TGTGCCAGCAACCTACAGGGAAGTAACTATGGCTACACCTTC.

CDR3 nucleotide sequence: TGTGCCAGCAGCTTCGGGTTAGTGAACACTGAAGCTTTCTTT. It translates to CASSFGLVNTEAFF. The rearrangement links TRBV7-3 to TRBJ1-1; the D is unclear. The CDR3 consists of 14 residues. Looked up from germline, CDR1 is SGHTA and CDR2 is FQGTGA. The V gene lost 3 bases and the J gene lost 0 bases, with 8 bases spanning the gap.

This chain links TRBV19 with TRBJ1-4, with 8 nucleotides matching TRBD1. Trimming cost V 5 bases and J 10 bases; bases outside gene matches: 9. The germline gives CDR1 LNHDA, CDR2 SQIVND (reference sequence). The CDR3 runs 14 residues. CDR3 in amino acids: CASSSPGGSGKLFF. The CDR3 bases are TGTGCCAGTAGTTCCCCAGGGGGCTCTGGAAAACTGTTTTTT.

The V call is TRBV24-1, the J call TRBJ1-2, with 9 bases aligning to TRBD1. This CDR3 has 15 residues. Trimming cost V 0 bases and J 6 bases; bases outside gene matches: 4. The germline V gene has CDR1 KGHDR and CDR2 SFDVKD. CDR3 loop: CATSDLGTGLDGYTF. In DNA, the CDR3 is TGTGCCACCAGTGATTTGGGGACAGGGTTGGATGGCTACACCTTC.

The chain recombines TRBV7-2 with TRBJ1-5; no reliable D call. This CDR3 has 13 amino acids. V lost 4 bases and J lost 2, with 6 bases in between. Germline V gene data show CDR1 as SGHTA and CDR2 as FQGNSA. The CDR3 protein is CASSSRGNQPQHF. DNA for the CDR3: TGTGCCAGCAGCTCTAGGGGCAATCAGCCCCAGCATTTT.

The V and J genes are TRBV28 and TRBJ1-6; TRBD1 aligns across 9 bases. Germline V gene data show CDR1 as MDHEN and CDR2 as SYDVKM. The CDR3 sequence is 14 residues long. Germline trimming cut 6 bases from V and 7 bases from J; bases unmatched to any gene: 4. For the CDR3, the DNA is TGTGCCAGCAGGTCCGGGACAGGGAATTCACCCCTCCACTTT. It codes for CASRSGTGNSPLHF.

The sample holds one count of this clone. V is TRBV5-1 and J is TRBJ2-7; no firm D call. In germline, CDR1 is SGHRS, CDR2 YFSETQ. Trimming left V 4 bases short and J 1 base short, with 12 bases between. The CDR3 runs to 14 residues. As DNA, the CDR3 is TGCGCCAGCAGCCCAAGATCGACTTCCTACGAGCAGTACTTC. It specifies CASSPRSTSYEQYF.

This clone was seen a few times. The V and J genes are TRBV3-1 (or the pseudogene TRBV3-2) and TRBJ2-7; TRBD2 aligns across 7 bases. Germline CDR1 is LGHDT and CDR2 is YNNKEL (reference sequence). V dropped 0 bases and J dropped 5; count of bases not matched to a gene: 7. The CDR3 is 15 amino acids. The CDR3, as DNA: TGTGCCAGCAGCCAAGATGAAACTAGCGTACACGAGCAGTACTTC. Its protein is CASSQDETSVHEQYF.

The V gene is TRBV7-9, the J gene TRBJ2-7, with D perhaps TRBD2 (6 bases). The CDR3 length is 14 residues. Trimming removed 4 bases at V and 7 bases at J, with 17 bases between. The V gene's germline CDR1 is SEHNR and CDR2 FQNEAQ (reference sequence). The CDR3 spells CASSSSGGPGEQYF. CDR3 bases: TGTGCCAGCAGCTCCTCAGGAGGGCCGGGAGAGCAGTACTTC.

The genes are TRBV9 and TRBJ2-7; D gene ambiguous. Trimming removed 8 bases from V and 1 base from J, with 10 bases in between. Per germline, CDR1 SGDLS and CDR2 YYNGEE. CDR3 length: 12 amino acids. In nucleotides, the CDR3 is TGTGCCAGATTATACGGGTCCTACGAGCAGTACTTC. Its translation is CARLYGSYEQYF.

This sequence joins TRBV27 and TRBJ2-3, with TRBD1 as a possible D gene (5 bases). Germline-derived CDR1 and CDR2 are MNHEY and SMNVEV (reference sequence). This CDR3 region has 15 residues. The V end was cut by 3 bases, the J end by 3 bases, with 13 bases between. This chain's CDR3 is CASSFWGEVTDTQYF. As DNA, the CDR3 is TGTGCCAGCAGTTTTTGGGGCGAGGTTACAGATACGCAGTATTTT.

The rearrangement links TRBV6-5 to TRBJ2-3; D is unclear. Germline values: CDR1 MNHEY, CDR2 SVGAGI. The CDR3 has 12 amino acids. The ends were cut back, 5 bases at V and 3 bases at J, with 6 bases in the middle. CDR3 DNA sequence: TGTGCCAGCAGTAGGACGACAGATACGCAGTATTTT. Translated, it gives CASSRTTDTQYF.

This clone was observed a single time. V is TRBV27 and J is TRBJ2-7; 8 nucleotides agree with TRBD2. The germline V gene has CDR1 MNHEY and CDR2 SMNVEV (reference sequence). With 3 bases clipped from V and 3 bases from J, the junction kept 7 bases outside the gene matches. This CDR3 is built from 15 residues. Here the CDR3 DNA reads TGTGCCAGCAGTTTTAGCGGGAAGGGGGTCTACGAGCAGTACTTC. Translation gives CASSFSGKGVYEQYF.

The chain employs TRBV7-3 and TRBJ2-1, with 7 bases fitting TRBD2. Germline CDR1 SGHTA, CDR2 FQGTGA. J was trimmed by 0 bases and V by 5 bases; bases with no gene match: 10. The CDR3 contains 17 residues. The CDR3 sequence: CASSPPLAGRSYNEQFF. The CDR3 nucleotides are TGTGCCAGCAGCCCGCCGTTAGCGGGCCGCTCCTACAATGAGCAGTTCTTC. Together with reference TRBV7-3 and TRBJ2-1, the CDR3 gives the full variable domain: GAGVSQTPSNKVTEKGKYVELRCDPISGHTALYWYRQSLGQGPEFLIYFQGTGAADDSGLPNDRFFAVRPEGSVSTLKIQRTERGDSAVYLCASSPPLAGRSYNEQFFGPGTRLTVL.

This sequence joins TRBV6-5 and TRBJ2-2; D is unresolved. V was pared by 0 bases and J by 8 bases, with 7 bases between. The V gene's germline CDR1 is MNHEY and CDR2 SVGAGI. The CDR3 runs to 13 residues. The CDR3, as DNA: TGTGCCAGCAGTTACTCGGCTCTGGGGGAGCTGTTTTTT. Translation: CASSYSALGELFF.

In its sample, this clone was seen once. This chain joins TRBV19 and TRBJ1-2; unclear D gene. The CDR3 has 15 amino acids. From germline, CDR1 is LNHDA and CDR2 SQIVND (reference sequence). V lost 6 bases and J lost 1, with 15 bases in between. CDR3 protein: CASSKVDGFNYGYTF. The DNA for the CDR3 is TGTGCCAGTAGCAAAGTAGATGGATTTAACTATGGCTACACCTTC.